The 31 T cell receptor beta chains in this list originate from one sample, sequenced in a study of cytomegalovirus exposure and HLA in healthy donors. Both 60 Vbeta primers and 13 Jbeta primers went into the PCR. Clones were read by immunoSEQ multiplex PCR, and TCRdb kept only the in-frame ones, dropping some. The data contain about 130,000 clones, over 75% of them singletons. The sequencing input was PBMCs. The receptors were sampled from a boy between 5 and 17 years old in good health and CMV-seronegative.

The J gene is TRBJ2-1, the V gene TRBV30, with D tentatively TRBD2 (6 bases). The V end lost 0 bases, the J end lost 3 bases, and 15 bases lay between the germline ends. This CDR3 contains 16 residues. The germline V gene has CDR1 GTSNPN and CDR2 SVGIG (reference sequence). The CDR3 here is CAWSVNRGGVYNEQFF. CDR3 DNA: TGTGCCTGGAGTGTTAATCGTGGCGGGGTCTACAATGAGCAGTTCTTC.

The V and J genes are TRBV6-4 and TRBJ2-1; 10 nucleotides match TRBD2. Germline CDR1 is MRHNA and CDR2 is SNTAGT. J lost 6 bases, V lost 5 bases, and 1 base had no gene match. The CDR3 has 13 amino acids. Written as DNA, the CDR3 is TGTGCCAGCAGTAGCGGGGGGGCCAATGAGCAGTTCTTC. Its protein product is CASSSGGANEQFF.

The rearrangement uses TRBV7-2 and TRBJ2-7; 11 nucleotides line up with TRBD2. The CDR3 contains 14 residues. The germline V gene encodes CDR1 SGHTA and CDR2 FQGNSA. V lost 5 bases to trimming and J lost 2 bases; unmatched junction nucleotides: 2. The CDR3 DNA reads TGTGCCAGCAGCACGACTAGCGGGGCCTACGAGCAGTACTTC. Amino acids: CASSTTSGAYEQYF.

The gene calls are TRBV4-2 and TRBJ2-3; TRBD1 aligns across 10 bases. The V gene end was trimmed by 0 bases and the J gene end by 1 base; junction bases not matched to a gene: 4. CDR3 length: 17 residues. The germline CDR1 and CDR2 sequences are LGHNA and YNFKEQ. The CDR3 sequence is CASSQDPGTGGTDTQYF. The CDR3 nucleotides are TGTGCCAGCAGCCAAGACCCTGGGACAGGGGGCACAGATACGCAGTATTTT.

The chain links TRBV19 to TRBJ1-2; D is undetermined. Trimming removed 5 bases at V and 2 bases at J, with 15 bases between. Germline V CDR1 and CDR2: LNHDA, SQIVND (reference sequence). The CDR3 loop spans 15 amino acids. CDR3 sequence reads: CASSSEAVGNYGYTF. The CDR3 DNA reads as TGTGCCAGTAGTTCCGAAGCTGTGGGCAACTATGGCTACACCTTC.

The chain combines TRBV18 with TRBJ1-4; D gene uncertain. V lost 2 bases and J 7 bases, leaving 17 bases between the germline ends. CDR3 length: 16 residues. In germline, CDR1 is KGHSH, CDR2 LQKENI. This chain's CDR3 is CASSPMDPMRGEKLFF. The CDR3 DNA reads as TGTGCCAGCTCACCAATGGATCCCATGCGGGGTGAAAAACTGTTTTTT.

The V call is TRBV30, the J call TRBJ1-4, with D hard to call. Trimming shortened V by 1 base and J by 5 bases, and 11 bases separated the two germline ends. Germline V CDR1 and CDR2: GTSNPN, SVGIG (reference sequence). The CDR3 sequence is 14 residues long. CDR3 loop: CAWSATRVNEKLFF. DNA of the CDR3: TGTGCCTGGAGTGCCACCCGGGTGAATGAAAAACTGTTTTTT.

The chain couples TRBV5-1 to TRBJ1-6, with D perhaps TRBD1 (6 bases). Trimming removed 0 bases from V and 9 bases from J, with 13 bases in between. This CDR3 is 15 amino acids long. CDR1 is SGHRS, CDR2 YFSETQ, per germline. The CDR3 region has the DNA TGCGCCAGCAGCTTGGTGGCAGGGGATGGTTCACCCCTCCACTTT. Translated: CASSLVAGDGSPLHF.

CDR3 sequence (DNA): TGTGCCAGCAGTGAAAAGACAGGGAACAGCTACGAGCAGTACTTC. This gives the protein CASSEKTGNSYEQYF. The V gene is TRBV2, the J gene TRBJ2-7; 7 bases are shared with TRBD1. Germline loops: CDR1 SNHLY, CDR2 FYNNEI. V lost 2 bases and J lost 3; bases outside the gene matches: 7. This CDR3 region has 15 residues.

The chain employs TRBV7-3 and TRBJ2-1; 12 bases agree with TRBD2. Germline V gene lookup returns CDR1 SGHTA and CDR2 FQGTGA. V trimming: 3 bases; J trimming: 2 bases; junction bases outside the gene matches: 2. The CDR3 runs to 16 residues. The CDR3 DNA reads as TGTGCCAGCAGCTTCCTAGCGGGGGGGACCTACAATGAGCAGTTCTTC. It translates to CASSFLAGGTYNEQFF. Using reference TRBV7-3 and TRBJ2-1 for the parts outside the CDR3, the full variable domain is GAGVSQTPSNKVTEKGKYVELRCDPISGHTALYWYRQSLGQGPEFLIYFQGTGAADDSGLPNDRFFAVRPEGSVSTLKIQRTERGDSAVYLCASSFLAGGTYNEQFFGPGTRLTVL.

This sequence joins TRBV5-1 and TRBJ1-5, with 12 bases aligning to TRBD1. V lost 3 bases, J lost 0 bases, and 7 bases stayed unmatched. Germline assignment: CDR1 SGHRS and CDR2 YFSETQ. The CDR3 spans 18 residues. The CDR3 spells CASSWDRGLSYSNQPQHF. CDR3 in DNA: TGCGCCAGCAGCTGGGACAGGGGGCTGAGTTATAGCAATCAGCCCCAGCATTTT.

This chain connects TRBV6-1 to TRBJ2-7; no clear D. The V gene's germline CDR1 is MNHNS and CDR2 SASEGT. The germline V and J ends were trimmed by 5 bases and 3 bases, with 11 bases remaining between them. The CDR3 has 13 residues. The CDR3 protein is CASSMGRNYEQYF. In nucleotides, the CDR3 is TGTGCCAGCAGTATGGGCAGAAACTACGAGCAGTACTTC.

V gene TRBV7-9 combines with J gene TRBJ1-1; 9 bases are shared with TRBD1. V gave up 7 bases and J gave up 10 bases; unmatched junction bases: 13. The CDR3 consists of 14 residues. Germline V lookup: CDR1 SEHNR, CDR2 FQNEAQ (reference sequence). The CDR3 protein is CASIPGTGPLVAFF. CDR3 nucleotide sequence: TGTGCCAGCATCCCCGGGACAGGGCCTCTGGTAGCTTTCTTT.

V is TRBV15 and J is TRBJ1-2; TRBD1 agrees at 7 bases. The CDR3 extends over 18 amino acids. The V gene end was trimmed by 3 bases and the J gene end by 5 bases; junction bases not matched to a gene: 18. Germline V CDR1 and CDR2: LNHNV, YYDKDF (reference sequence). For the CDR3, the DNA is TGTGCCACCAGCAGGGACTCCGGGACAGCGTCGAGCTGGTATGGCTACACCTTC. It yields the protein CATSRDSGTASSWYGYTF.

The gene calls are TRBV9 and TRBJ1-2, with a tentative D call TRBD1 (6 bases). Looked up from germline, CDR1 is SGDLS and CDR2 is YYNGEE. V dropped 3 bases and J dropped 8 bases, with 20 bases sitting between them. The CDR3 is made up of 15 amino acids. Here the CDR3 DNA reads TGTGCCAGCAGCGCAGGCGACAGGCCCCTAGGAGGCTACACCTTC. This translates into CASSAGDRPLGGYTF. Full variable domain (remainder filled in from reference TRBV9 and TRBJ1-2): DSGVTQTPKHLITATGQRVTLRCSPRSGDLSVYWYQQSLDQGLQFLIQYYNGEERAKGNILERFSAQQFPDLHSELNLSSLELGDSALYFCASSAGDRPLGGYTFGSGTRLTVV.

CDR3 sequence (DNA): TGCGCCAGCAGCCCCTCGGAAGGCCAGGGCCTCCACTTT. Protein sequence: CASSPSEGQGLHF. V usage is TRBV5-1 and J usage is TRBJ1-6; perhaps TRBD1 as D (5 bases). The CDR3 length is 13 residues. Trimming cost V 4 bases and J 15 bases, with 17 bases left between them. Germline V lookup: CDR1 SGHRS, CDR2 YFSETQ.

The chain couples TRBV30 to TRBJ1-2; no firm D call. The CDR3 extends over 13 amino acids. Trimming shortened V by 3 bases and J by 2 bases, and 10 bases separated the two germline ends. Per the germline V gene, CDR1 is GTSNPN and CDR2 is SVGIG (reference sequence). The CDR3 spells CAWRRVANYGYTF. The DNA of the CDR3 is TGTGCCTGGAGGAGAGTAGCGAACTATGGCTACACCTTC.

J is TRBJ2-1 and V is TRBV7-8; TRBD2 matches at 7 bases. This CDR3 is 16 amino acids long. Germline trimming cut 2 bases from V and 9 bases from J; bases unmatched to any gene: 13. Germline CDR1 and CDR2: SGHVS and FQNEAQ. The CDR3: CASSLSGIAQGGEQFF. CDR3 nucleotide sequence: TGTGCCAGCAGCTTAAGCGGGATAGCACAAGGCGGTGAGCAGTTCTTC.

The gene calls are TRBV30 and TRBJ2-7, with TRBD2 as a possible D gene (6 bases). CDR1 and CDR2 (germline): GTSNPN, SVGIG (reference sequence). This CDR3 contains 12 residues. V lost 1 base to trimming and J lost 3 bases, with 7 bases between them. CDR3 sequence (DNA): TGTGCCTGGAGTGAGGGACTCTACGAGCAGTACTTC. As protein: CAWSEGLYEQYF.

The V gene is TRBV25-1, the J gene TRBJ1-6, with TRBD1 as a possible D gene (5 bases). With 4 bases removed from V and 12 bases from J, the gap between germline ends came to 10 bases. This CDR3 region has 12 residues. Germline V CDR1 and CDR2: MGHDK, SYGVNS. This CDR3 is CASSGLGEPLHF. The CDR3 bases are TGTGCCAGCAGTGGCTTAGGGGAACCCCTCCACTTT.

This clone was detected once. CDR3 in amino acids: CASSLGGGTGELFF. For the CDR3, the DNA is TGTGCCAGCAGCTTAGGTGGCGGTACCGGGGAGCTGTTTTTT. The V and J genes are TRBV7-9 and TRBJ2-2; D call uncertain. There are 14 residues in the CDR3. CDR1 is SEHNR, CDR2 FQNEAQ, per germline (reference sequence). Trimming took 1 base from V and 5 from J, leaving 8 bases between them. Drawing the rest from reference TRBV7-9 and TRBJ2-2, the complete variable domain is DTGVSQNPRHKITKRGQNVTFRCDPISEHNRLYWYRQTLGQGPEFLTYFQNEAQLEKSRLLSDRFSAERPKGSFSTLEIQRTEQGDSAMYLCASSLGGGTGELFFGEGSRLTVL.

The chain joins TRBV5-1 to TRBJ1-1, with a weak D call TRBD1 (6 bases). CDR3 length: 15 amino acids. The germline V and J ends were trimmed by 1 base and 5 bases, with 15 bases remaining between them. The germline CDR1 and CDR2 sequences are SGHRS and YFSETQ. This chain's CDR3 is CASSLNWQGITEAFF. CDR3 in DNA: TGCGCCAGCAGCTTGAACTGGCAGGGGATTACTGAAGCTTTCTTT.

CDR3 DNA sequence: TGTGCCAGCAGTTTGGACAGTTACGAGCAGTACTTC. This sequence encodes CASSLDSYEQYF. This rearrangement joins TRBV6-6 to TRBJ2-7; possible D gene TRBD1, 6 bases. The V end was cut by 4 bases, the J end by 4 bases, with 8 bases between. The CDR3 loop spans 12 amino acids. Per the germline V gene, CDR1 is MNHNY and CDR2 is SVGAGI (reference sequence).

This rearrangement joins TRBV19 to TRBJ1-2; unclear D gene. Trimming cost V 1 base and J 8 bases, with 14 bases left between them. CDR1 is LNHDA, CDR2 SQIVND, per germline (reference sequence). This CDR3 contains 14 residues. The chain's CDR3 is CASSIAKTARGYTF. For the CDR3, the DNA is TGTGCCAGTAGTATAGCCAAAACGGCGCGGGGCTACACCTTC. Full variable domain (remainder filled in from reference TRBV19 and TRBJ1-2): DGGITQSPKYLFRKEGQNVTLSCEQNLNHDAMYWYRQDPGQGLRLIYYSQIVNDFQKGDIAEGYSVSREKKESFPLTVTSAQKNPTAFYLCASSIAKTARGYTFGSGTRLTVV.

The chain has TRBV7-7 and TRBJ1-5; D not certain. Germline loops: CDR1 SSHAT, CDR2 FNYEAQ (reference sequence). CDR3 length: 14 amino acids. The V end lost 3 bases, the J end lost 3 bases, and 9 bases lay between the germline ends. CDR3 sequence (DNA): TGTGCCAGCAGCTTTGGGCCGATCAATCAGCCCCAGCATTTT. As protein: CASSFGPINQPQHF.

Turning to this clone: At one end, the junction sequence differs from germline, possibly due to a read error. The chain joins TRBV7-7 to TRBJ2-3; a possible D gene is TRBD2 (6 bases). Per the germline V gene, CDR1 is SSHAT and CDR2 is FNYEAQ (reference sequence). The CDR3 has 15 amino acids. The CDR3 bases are TGTGCTAGCAGCTTAGGGCGGGGTAGCACAGATACGCAGTATTTT. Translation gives CASSLGRGSTDTQYF.

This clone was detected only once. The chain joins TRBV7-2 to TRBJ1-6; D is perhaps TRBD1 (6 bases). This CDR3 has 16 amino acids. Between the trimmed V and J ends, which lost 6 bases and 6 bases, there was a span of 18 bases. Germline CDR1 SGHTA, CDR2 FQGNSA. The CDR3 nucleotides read TGTGCCAGCAGACTCAGCGGGGGCGCTTCTAATTCACCCCTCCACTTT. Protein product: CASRLSGGASNSPLHF. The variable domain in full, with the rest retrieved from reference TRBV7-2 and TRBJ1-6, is GAGVSQSPSNKVTEKGKDVELRCDPISGHTALYWYRQSLGQGLEFLIYFQGNSAPDKSGLPSDRFSAERTGGSVSTLTIQRTQQEDSAVYLCASRLSGGASNSPLHFGNGTRLTVT.

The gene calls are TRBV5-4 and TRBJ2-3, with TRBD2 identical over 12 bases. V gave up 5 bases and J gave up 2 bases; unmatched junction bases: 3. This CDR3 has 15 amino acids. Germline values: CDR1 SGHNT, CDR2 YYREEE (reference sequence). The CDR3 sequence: CASSPSGRDTDTQYF. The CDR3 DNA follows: TGTGCCAGCAGTCCTAGCGGGAGGGACACAGATACGCAGTATTTT.

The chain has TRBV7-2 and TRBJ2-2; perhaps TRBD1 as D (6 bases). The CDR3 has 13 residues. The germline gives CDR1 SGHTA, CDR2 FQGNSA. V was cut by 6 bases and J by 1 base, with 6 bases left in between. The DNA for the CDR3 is TGTGCCAGCAGACAGGGGAACACCGGGGAGCTGTTTTTT. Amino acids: CASRQGNTGELFF.

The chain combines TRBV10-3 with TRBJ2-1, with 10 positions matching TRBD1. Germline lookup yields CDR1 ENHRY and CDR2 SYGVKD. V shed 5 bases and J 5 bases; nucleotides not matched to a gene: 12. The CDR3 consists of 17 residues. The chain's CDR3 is CAISFGPGQGRDNEQFF. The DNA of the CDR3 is TGTGCCATCAGTTTCGGTCCGGGACAGGGGAGGGACAATGAGCAGTTCTTC.

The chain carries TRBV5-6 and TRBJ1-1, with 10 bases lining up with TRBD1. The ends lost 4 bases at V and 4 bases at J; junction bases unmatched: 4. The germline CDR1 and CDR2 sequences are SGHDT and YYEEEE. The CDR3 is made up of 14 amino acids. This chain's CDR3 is CASSRTGGGTEAFF. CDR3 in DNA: TGTGCCAGCAGCAGGACAGGGGGAGGCACTGAAGCTTTCTTT.